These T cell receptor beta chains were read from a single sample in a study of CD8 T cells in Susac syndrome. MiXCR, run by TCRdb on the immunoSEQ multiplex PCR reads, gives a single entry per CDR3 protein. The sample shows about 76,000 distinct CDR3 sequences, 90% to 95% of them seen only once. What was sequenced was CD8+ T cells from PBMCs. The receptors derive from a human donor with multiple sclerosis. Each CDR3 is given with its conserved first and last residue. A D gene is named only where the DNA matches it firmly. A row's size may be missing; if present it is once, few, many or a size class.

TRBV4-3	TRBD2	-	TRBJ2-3	CASSPNSGTSRTDTQYF	TGCGCCAGCAGCCCTAACTCCGGGACTAGCCGAACAGATACGCAGTATTTT
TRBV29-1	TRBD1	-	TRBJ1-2	CSAAGGADYGYTF	TGCAGCGCTGCAGGGGGCGCGGACTATGGCTACACCTTC
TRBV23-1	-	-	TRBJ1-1	CASSQSRGLPETEAFF	TGCGCCAGCAGTCAATCGAGGGGCCTACCCGAAACTGAAGCTTTCTTT
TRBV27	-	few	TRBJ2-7	CASSLTGTLSYEQYF	TGTGCCAGCAGTTTAACCGGGACACTTTCCTACGAGCAGTACTTC
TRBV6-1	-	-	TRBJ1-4	CASSEDERTWGEKLFF	TGTGCCAGCAGTGAAGACGAAAGGACCTGGGGTGAAAAACTGTTTTTT
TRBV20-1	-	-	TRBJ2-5	CSARDHGLWASETQYF	TGCAGTGCTAGAGACCATGGACTCTGGGCGAGTGAGACCCAGTACTTC
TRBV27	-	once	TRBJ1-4	CASGLPPGPGAKLFF	TGTGCCAGCGGGTTACCACCCGGCCCAGGGGCAAAACTGTTTTTT
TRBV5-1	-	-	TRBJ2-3	CASSSAGFDLDTQYF	TGCGCCAGCAGCTCGGCGGGGTTCGACTTAGATACGCAGTATTTT
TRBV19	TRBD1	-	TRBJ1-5	CASGTAVSPTLPQHF	TGTGCCAGCGGGACAGCCGTATCACCCACCTTGCCCCAGCATTTT
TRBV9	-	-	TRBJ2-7	CASSVGGSTGEQYF	TGTGCCAGCAGCGTAGGGGGGAGCACGGGCGAGCAGTACTTC
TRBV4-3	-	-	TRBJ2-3	CASSVGKGTDTQYF	TGCGCCAGCAGCGTAGGAAAGGGCACAGATACGCAGTATTTT
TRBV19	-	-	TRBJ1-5	CASSIGGRSNQPQHF	TGTGCCAGTAGTATCGGAGGCAGGAGCAATCAGCCCCAGCATTTT
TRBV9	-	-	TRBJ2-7	CASSVGVPSYEQYF	TGTGCCAGCAGCGTGGGGGTCCCATCCTACGAGCAGTACTTC
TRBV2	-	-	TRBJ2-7	CASSTRVSSYEQYF	TGTGCCAGCAGTACCAGGGTGAGCTCCTACGAGCAGTACTTC
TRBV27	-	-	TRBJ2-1	CASTLRWGAYNEQFF	TGTGCCAGCACCCTCCGGTGGGGAGCCTACAATGAGCAGTTCTTC
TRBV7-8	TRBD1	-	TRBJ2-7	CASSSGRTGDGYEQYF	TGTGCCAGCAGCTCTGGTAGGACAGGGGACGGATACGAGCAGTACTTC
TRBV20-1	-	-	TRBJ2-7	CSHLSLSSYEQYF	TGCTCCCACCTGTCCTTAAGCTCCTACGAGCAGTACTTC
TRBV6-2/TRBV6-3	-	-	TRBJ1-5	CASSYWASNQPQHF	TGTGCCAGCAGTTACTGGGCTAGCAATCAGCCCCAGCATTTT
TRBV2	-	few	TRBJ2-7	CASSDVALTSYEQYF	TGTGCCAGCAGTGATGTGGCGTTAACCTCCTACGAGCAGTACTTC
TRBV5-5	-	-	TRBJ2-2	CASYGELFF	TGTGCCAGCTACGGGGAGCTGTTTTTT
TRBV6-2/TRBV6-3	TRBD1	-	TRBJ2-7	CASSYPGQAIEQYF	TGTGCCAGCAGTTACCCTGGACAGGCCATCGAGCAGTACTTC